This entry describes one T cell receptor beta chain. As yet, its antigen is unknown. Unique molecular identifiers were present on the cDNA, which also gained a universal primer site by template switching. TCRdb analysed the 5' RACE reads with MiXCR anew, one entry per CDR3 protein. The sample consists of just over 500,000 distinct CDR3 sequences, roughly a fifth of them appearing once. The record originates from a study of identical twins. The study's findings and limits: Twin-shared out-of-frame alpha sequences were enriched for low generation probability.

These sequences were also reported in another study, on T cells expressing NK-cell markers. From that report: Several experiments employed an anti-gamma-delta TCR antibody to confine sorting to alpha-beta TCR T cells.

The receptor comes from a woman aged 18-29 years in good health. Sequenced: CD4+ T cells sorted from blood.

In nucleotides, the CDR3 is TGCAGTGCCATGGGGCATCAGAACACTGAAGCTTTCTTT. This codes for CSAMGHQNTEAFF. This chain links TRBV20-1 with TRBJ1-1; TRBD1 might be the D (5 bases). The CDR3 runs 13 residues. V lost 6 bases and J 1 base, leaving 12 bases between the germline ends. CDR1 is DFQATT and CDR2 is SNEGSKA in the germline V gene (reference sequence).